This T cell receptor (beta chain) is from a study of graft-versus-host responses after intestinal transplantation. Study-wide background: The whole recipient group had anti-thymocyte globulin induction followed by tacrolimus and steroids for two to three years.

A note on this clone: The antigen is unknown.

Germline V gene data show CDR1 as MNHNS and CDR2 as SASEGT. The V and J ends lost 5 bases and 2 bases respectively, with 10 bases between them. The CDR3 sequence is 13 residues long. Profiling relied on immunoSEQ multiplex PCR, and the TCRdb table lists in-frame clones only, not all of them. In the table there are approximately 90,000 clones, about 87% of which are singletons. The source of this sequence is a human donor who was the organ donor for an intestinal transplant. Sequences were derived from unstimulated CD4+ T cells sorted from spleen or lymph node cells, sampled before transplant. The chain joins TRBV6-1 to TRBJ2-7; D gene uncertain. The CDR3 nucleotides are TGTGCCAGCAGTTATGCAGTAACCTACGAGCAGTACTTC. It specifies CASSYAVTYEQYF.